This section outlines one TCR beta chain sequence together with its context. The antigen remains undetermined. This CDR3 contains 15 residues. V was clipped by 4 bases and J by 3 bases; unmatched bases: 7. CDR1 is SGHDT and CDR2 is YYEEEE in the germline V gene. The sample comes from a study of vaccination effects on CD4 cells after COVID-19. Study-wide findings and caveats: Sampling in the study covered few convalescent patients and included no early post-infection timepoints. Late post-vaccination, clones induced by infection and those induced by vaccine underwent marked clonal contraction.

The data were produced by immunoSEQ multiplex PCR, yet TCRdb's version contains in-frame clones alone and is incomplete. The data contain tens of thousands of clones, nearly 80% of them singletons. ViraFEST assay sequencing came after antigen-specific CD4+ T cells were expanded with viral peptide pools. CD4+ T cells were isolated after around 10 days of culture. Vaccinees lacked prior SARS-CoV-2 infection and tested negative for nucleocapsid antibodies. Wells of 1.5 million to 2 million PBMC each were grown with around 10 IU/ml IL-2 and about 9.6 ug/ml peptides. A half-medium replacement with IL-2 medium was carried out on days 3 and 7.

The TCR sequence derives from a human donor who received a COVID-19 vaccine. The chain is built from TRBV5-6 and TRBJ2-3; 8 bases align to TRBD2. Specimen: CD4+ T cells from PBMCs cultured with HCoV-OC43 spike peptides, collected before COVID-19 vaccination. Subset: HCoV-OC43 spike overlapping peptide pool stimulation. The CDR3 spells CASSVPGLATDTQYF. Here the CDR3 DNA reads TGTGCCAGCAGCGTACCCGGACTAGCTACAGATACGCAGTATTTT.